Listed below are T cell receptor beta chains from one sample, sequenced in a study of blood T cell repertoires in COVID-19. Produced via immunoSEQ multiplex PCR; TCRdb's table is partial and in-frame only. The table includes about 220,000 clones, approximately 80% detected once. The sample was PBMCs or T cells enriched from blood (not recorded which). These receptors all come from a woman aged 60-75 years who had recovered from COVID-19. Both conserved end residues are part of each CDR3.

j_call v_call cdr3_aa
TRBJ2-2 TRBV27 CASSSVNTGELFF
TRBJ2-1 TRBV29-1 CSVRSGSGYNEQFF
TRBJ1-1 TRBV19 CASNAGGFGDTEAFF
TRBJ1-5 TRBV5-1 CASSLTGFGNQPQHF
TRBJ2-7 TRBV5-6 CASSFRRLKSTGSHEQYF
TRBJ2-7 TRBV6-5 CASTPGQGGYEQYF
TRBJ1-6 TRBV2 CASSRGSFNSPLHF
TRBJ2-5 TRBV20-1 CSASLQGQETQYF
TRBJ1-5 TRBV19 CASVSTVVYSNQPQHF
TRBJ1-4 TRBV7-9 CASSPREGLGEKLFF
TRBJ1-2 TRBV4-3 CASSQEGGQPFGYTF
TRBJ1-1 TRBV7-6 CASSLRVGGDTEAFF
TRBJ2-7 TRBV19 CASSIPGRVDEQYF
TRBJ1-1 TRBV7-9 CASSLSRTGGPEAFF
TRBJ2-7 TRBV11-2 CASSYSVYEQYF
TRBJ2-3 TRBV6-2/TRBV6-3 CASSSGIAGSTDTQYF
TRBJ1-1 TRBV15 CATRGQWNTEAFF
TRBJ2-6 TRBV7-2 CASSQYMSGANVLTF
TRBJ1-2 TRBV19 CASSIDYEVPGYTF
TRBJ1-2 TRBV3-1/TRBV3-2 CASSQLTGNYGYTF
TRBJ2-7 TRBV15 CATSTTGLEWGEQYF
TRBJ2-7 TRBV27 CASSIGYGQGGHEQYF
TRBJ1-1 TRBV5-5 CASSLSGIENTEAFF
TRBJ2-5 TRBV15 CATSGQQETQYF
TRBJ1-5 TRBV6-5 CASTSGGNNQPQHF
TRBJ2-2 TRBV7-2 CASSTTSRGNTGELFF